The source of this T cell receptor (beta chain) is a study of OX40 agonist ivuxolimab in advanced cancers. Study context: Ivuxolimab is an agonistic anti-OX40 (CD134) antibody, and patients were treated with it. Having had anti-PD-1, anti-PD-L1 or anti-CTLA-4 therapy before was allowed, and roughly 39% had some.

The table came from immunoSEQ multiplex PCR; TCRdb's copy has only in-frame clones and leaves some out. The table lists about 58,000 clones, around 83% of them singletons. This CDR3 is built from 13 residues. Germline CDR1 is KGHSH and CDR2 is LQKENI. V gave up 4 bases and J gave up 1 base, with 7 bases separating them. The TCR was taken from an adult with an advanced solid tumor such as melanoma, head and neck, liver or kidney cancer. The material was CD4+ or CD8+ T cells sorted from blood, obtained in a trial of the OX40 agonist ivuxolimab. The chain joins TRBV18 to TRBJ1-2, with a possible D match to TRBD1 (5 bases). CDR3 loop: CASSLTDNYGYTF. DNA for the CDR3: TGTGCCAGCTCACTGACAGATAACTATGGCTACACCTTC.